These 30 T cell receptor beta chains were sequenced from one sample in a study of cytomegalovirus exposure and HLA in healthy donors. This PCR relied on a set of 60 Vbeta primers and 13 Jbeta primers. Method: immunoSEQ multiplex PCR; TCRdb's copy keeps in-frame clones and lacks some. Among over 150,000 clones listed, 80% were seen once. The sample consisted of PBMCs. Every receptor here comes from a man younger than 40 in good health and CMV-seropositive.

This clone was observed a handful of times. The chain carries TRBV10-3 and TRBJ2-5, with a tentative D call TRBD1 (5 bases). Germline V gene sequence: CDR1 ENHRY, CDR2 SYGVKD. V lost 0 bases and J 1 base, leaving 15 bases between the germline ends. This CDR3 region has 17 residues. The CDR3 coding sequence is TGTGCCATCAGTGAGTCCGAAGGCGCTGGGGCCCAAGAGACCCAGTACTTC. It encodes CAISESEGAGAQETQYF.

This chain connects TRBV15 to TRBJ2-5, with 9 bases that match TRBD1. The closer fit of TRBJ2-7 to the DNA end suggests the J call may be wrong. CDR1 and CDR2 (germline): LNHNV, YYDKDF (reference sequence). The CDR3 sequence is 15 residues long. The CDR3: CATSSGDRDTYEQYF. DNA of the CDR3: TGTGCCACCAGCAGCGGGGACAGGGACACCTACGAGCAGTACTTC.

The CDR3 DNA follows: TGCGCCAGCAGCCCACAGGGCGCGTCCTACGAGCAGTACTTC. This translates into CASSPQGASYEQYF. The J gene is TRBJ2-7, the V gene TRBV5-1; perhaps TRBD1 as D (6 bases). CDR1 is SGHRS and CDR2 is YFSETQ in the germline V gene. The CDR3 is 14 amino acids. Trimming shortened V by 4 bases and J by 1 base, and 12 bases separated the two germline ends.

The rearrangement links TRBV30 to TRBJ1-1; 7 bases agree with TRBD1. The germline gives CDR1 GTSNPN, CDR2 SVGIG (reference sequence). J lost 4 bases, V lost 3 bases, and 14 bases had no gene match. This CDR3 has 16 amino acids. The CDR3, as DNA: TGTGCCTGGAGGGCAGGGGGTCTTCGAACGCGCACTGAAGCTTTCTTT. Encoded protein: CAWRAGGLRTRTEAFF.

This clone was observed a handful of times. This chain connects TRBV9 to TRBJ1-3; 7 bases are a match to TRBD1. The CDR3 totals 16 residues. Germline lookup yields CDR1 SGDLS and CDR2 YYNGEE. Trimming took 3 bases from V and 2 from J; bases not matched to a gene: 8. The CDR3 DNA reads TGTGCCAGCAGCGAACGCAGGGGGGATCCTGGAAACACCATATATTTT. Translating gives CASSERRGDPGNTIYF. Complete variable domain (other parts from reference TRBV9 and TRBJ1-3): DSGVTQTPKHLITATGQRVTLRCSPRSGDLSVYWYQQSLDQGLQFLIQYYNGEERAKGNILERFSAQQFPDLHSELNLSSLELGDSALYFCASSERRGDPGNTIYFGEGSWLTVV.

CDR3 region: CASSRDNQPQHF. The CDR3 bases are TGTGCCAGCAGCCGGGACAACCAGCCCCAGCATTTT. This chain links TRBV5-4 with TRBJ1-5; D is perhaps TRBD1 (6 bases). The V end lost 4 bases, the J end lost 7 bases, and 9 bases lay between the germline ends. This CDR3 has 12 residues. From germline, CDR1 is SGHNT and CDR2 YYREEE (reference sequence).

The CDR3 is CASSLSGQPHGGAFF. The CDR3 DNA reads TGTGCCAGCAGTTTATCGGGACAGCCTCACGGGGGAGCTTTCTTT. The chain carries TRBV27 and TRBJ1-1, with 7 bases fitting TRBD1. Germline V gene lookup returns CDR1 MNHEY and CDR2 SMNVEV (reference sequence). This CDR3 has 15 amino acids. V dropped 0 bases and J dropped 10; count of bases not matched to a gene: 11.

The genes are TRBV6-1 and TRBJ2-7; 7 bases are shared with TRBD2. The CDR3 sequence is 13 residues long. Germline CDR1 is MNHNS and CDR2 is SASEGT. V dropped 10 bases and J dropped 2; count of bases not matched to a gene: 8. The CDR3 DNA sequence: TGTGCCACCAAAAGGCTAGCGGCCTACGAGCAGTACTTC. It translates to CATKRLAAYEQYF.

This clone was seen a few times. The rearrangement joins TRBV25-1 to TRBJ1-1; D is ambiguous. This CDR3 has 15 amino acids. The V gene lost 2 bases and the J gene lost 7 bases, with 17 bases spanning the gap. Germline V lookup: CDR1 MGHDK, CDR2 SYGVNS. CDR3 nucleotide sequence: TGTGCCAGCAGTGAACCCGCGGGTGCCGGATTTGAAGCTTTCTTT. It translates to CASSEPAGAGFEAFF.

This clone was detected only a few times. V usage is TRBV6-7 and J usage is TRBJ1-5, with 12 nucleotides matching TRBD1. TRBV6-7 is labeled an ORF, and its function is uncertain. The CDR3 length is 14 residues. V was clipped by 5 bases and J by 8 bases; unmatched bases: 4. The CDR3 DNA reads TGTGCCAGCAGTGAAGGGACAGGGGGCAAGCCCCAGCATTTT. It specifies CASSEGTGGKPQHF.

Details on this clone: The sample carries other DNA sequences with the same CDR3. This rearrangement joins TRBV5-6 to TRBJ2-3; TRBD2 matches at 10 bases. Germline trimming cut 2 bases from V and 0 bases from J; bases unmatched to any gene: 0. CDR1 is SGHDT, CDR2 YYEEEE, per germline. There are 15 residues in the CDR3. The CDR3: CASSLLAGSTDTQYF. Here the CDR3 DNA reads TGTGCCAGCAGCTTACTAGCGGGAAGCACAGATACGCAGTATTTT. The full variable domain, completed using reference TRBV5-6 and TRBJ2-3, is DAGVTQSPTHLIKTRGQQVTLRCSPKSGHDTVSWYQQALGQGPQFIFQYYEEEERQRGNFPDRFSGHQFPNYSSELNVNALLLGDSALYLCASSLLAGSTDTQYFGPGTRLTVL.

Here the CDR3 reads CASSRREGSVHEQYF. The CDR3 region has the DNA TGTGCCAGCAGTCGTAGAGAGGGTTCGGTGCACGAGCAGTACTTC. V gene TRBV7-9 combines with J gene TRBJ2-7, with D maybe TRBD2 (5 bases). V lost 6 bases and J 5 bases, leaving 20 bases between the germline ends. Germline CDR1 and CDR2: SEHNR and FQNEAQ (reference sequence). The CDR3 runs 15 residues.

The chain has TRBV18 and TRBJ1-3; D is undetermined. Germline values: CDR1 KGHSH, CDR2 LQKENI. The CDR3 loop spans 13 amino acids. Trimming pared 2 bases from V and 2 bases from J, leaving 4 bases between. In DNA form, the CDR3 reads TGTGCCAGCTCACCATCAGCTGGAAACACCATATATTTT. Translated, it gives CASSPSAGNTIYF.

The gene calls are TRBV5-6 and TRBJ1-6, with D hard to call. V lost 0 bases, J lost 8 bases, and 12 bases lay in between. CDR1 SGHDT and CDR2 YYEEEE come from the germline V gene. This CDR3 has 15 amino acids. CDR3 nucleotides: TGTGCCAGCAGCTTGGGGGCGTCGTTGGATTCACCCCTCCACTTT. Amino acids: CASSLGASLDSPLHF.

In its sample, this clone was seen once. This CDR3 is CASSLGQGGSGDYEQYF. The CDR3 bases are TGCGCCAGCAGCTTGGGACAGGGGGGAAGCGGGGACTACGAGCAGTACTTC. This chain joins TRBV5-1 and TRBJ2-7, with 9 bases matching TRBD1. J lost 3 bases, V lost 0 bases, and 10 bases had no gene match. Germline V gene sequence: CDR1 SGHRS, CDR2 YFSETQ. This CDR3 region has 17 residues.

The genes are TRBV29-1 and TRBJ1-2, with D possibly TRBD1 on 6 matching bases. CDR1 SQVTM and CDR2 ANQGSEA come from the germline V gene. V shed 3 bases and J shed 8 bases, with 19 bases lying between them. CDR3 size: 14 residues. The CDR3 DNA follows: TGCAGCGTTGACCTACAGGGTTCTTTGAGCGGCTACACCTTC. This codes for CSVDLQGSLSGYTF.

This chain links TRBV5-1 with TRBJ2-5; D is perhaps TRBD1 (6 bases). V was cut by 0 bases and J by 0 bases, with 9 bases left in between. The germline gives CDR1 SGHRS, CDR2 YFSETQ. The CDR3 has 15 amino acids. In DNA form, the CDR3 reads TGCGCCAGCAGCTTGGAGGGACACGACCAAGAGACCCAGTACTTC. Its protein is CASSLEGHDQETQYF.

The chain couples TRBV4-2 to TRBJ2-5; perhaps TRBD2 as D (5 bases). Germline V gene sequence: CDR1 LGHNA, CDR2 YNFKEQ. The CDR3 is 14 residues long. Trimming stripped 4 bases from V and 5 bases from J, with 14 bases between. CDR3 DNA: TGTGCCAGCAGCCTAGAAAACCCGGGGGAGACCCAGTACTTC. Translated: CASSLENPGETQYF.

This clone appeared a few times. The chain has TRBV14 and TRBJ1-6, with TRBD1 as a possible D gene (5 bases). Germline-derived CDR1 and CDR2 are SGHDN and FVKESK. The V end lost 1 base, the J end lost 7 bases, and 17 bases lay between the germline ends. The CDR3 is 17 amino acids. As DNA, the CDR3 is TGTGCCAGCAGCCAAGCCCCGGGGGTCTCATTGAATTCACCCCTCCACTTT. Protein sequence: CASSQAPGVSLNSPLHF.

The chain links TRBV18 to TRBJ1-1; 7 positions agree with TRBD1. The junction had 14 bases not matched to a gene; V was cut back by 6 bases and J by 4 bases. Germline loops: CDR1 KGHSH, CDR2 LQKENI. The CDR3 totals 16 residues. CDR3 coding DNA: TGTGCCAGCTCCCAAGGACAGGCCCGAGGAAGCACTGAAGCTTTCTTT. This sequence encodes CASSQGQARGSTEAFF.

The J gene is TRBJ1-3, the V gene TRBV2; the D gene is possibly TRBD1 (6 bases). Between the trimmed V and J ends, which lost 6 bases and 0 bases, there was a span of 9 bases. The CDR3 covers 14 residues. The germline V gene encodes CDR1 SNHLY and CDR2 FYNNEI. The CDR3 region is CASRQDSSGNTIYF. The CDR3 region has the DNA TGTGCCAGCAGGCAGGACAGCTCTGGAAACACCATATATTTT.

V usage is TRBV6-5 and J usage is TRBJ1-2; 7 bases are a match to TRBD1. Per germline, CDR1 MNHEY and CDR2 SVGAGI. With V trimmed by 7 bases and J by 2 bases, 10 bases remained unmatched. This CDR3 comprises 15 residues. The CDR3 nucleotides are TGTGCCAGCATTCAAAAGGGGACAGCGAACTATGGCTACACCTTC. Its protein product is CASIQKGTANYGYTF.

The V gene is TRBV5-1, the J gene TRBJ1-2, with D maybe TRBD1 (5 bases). The V and J ends lost 0 bases and 9 bases respectively, with 9 bases between them. This CDR3 has 12 residues. The germline V gene encodes CDR1 SGHRS and CDR2 YFSETQ. CDR3 DNA sequence: TGCGCCAGCAGCTTGGCCAGGGATAGCTACACCTTC. Encoded protein: CASSLARDSYTF. The complete variable domain, with remaining parts taken from reference TRBV5-1 and TRBJ1-2, reads KAGVTQTPRYLIKTRGQQVTLSCSPISGHRSVSWYQQTPGQGLQFLFEYFSETQRNKGNFPGRFSGRQFSNSRSEMNVSTLELGDSALYLCASSLARDSYTFGSGTRLTVV.

The V gene is TRBV21-1, the J gene TRBJ2-1; the table's D gene call, TRBD2, was not cross checked with the DNA. TRBV21-1 is assigned pseudogene status. CDR3 length equals 19 residues. The CDR3 loop reads CASSKGGREDSGTKNEQFF. The CDR3 DNA reads as TGTGCCAGCAGCAAAGGGGGCAGGGAGGATAGCGGGACGAAGAATGAGCAGTTCTTC.

The CDR3 bases are TGCGCCAGCAGTCCAGGATCTAGCGGGGAGACCCAGTACTTC. It specifies CASSPGSSGETQYF. J is TRBJ2-5 and V is TRBV10-1; TRBD2 agrees at 8 bases. With V trimmed by 5 bases and J by 5 bases, 7 bases remained unmatched. Looked up from germline, CDR1 is WNHNN and CDR2 is SYGVQD (reference sequence). This CDR3 contains 14 residues.

This chain connects TRBV12-5 to TRBJ2-3; TRBD1 might be the D (6 bases). V lost 2 bases and J 2 bases, leaving 20 bases between the germline ends. Per germline, CDR1 LGHNT and CDR2 FRNRAP. This CDR3 region has 18 residues. DNA of the CDR3: TGTGCTAGTGGTTTGCCCGATGCGACAGGTTTCTACACAGATACGCAGTATTTT. Its translation is CASGLPDATGFYTDTQYF.

CDR3 coding DNA: TGTGCCAGCAGCTCGGGTCCACAAATTCGGACCCTCCACTTT. Its translation is CASSSGPQIRTLHF. The V gene is TRBV7-9, the J gene TRBJ1-6, with D uncertain. This CDR3 has 14 residues. Trimming shortened V by 4 bases and J by 14 bases, and 18 bases separated the two germline ends. Germline V gene data show CDR1 as SEHNR and CDR2 as FQNEAQ (reference sequence). Full variable domain (outside the CDR3, taken from reference TRBV7-9 and TRBJ1-6): DTGVSQNPRHKITKRGQNVTFRCDPISEHNRLYWYRQTLGQGPEFLTYFQNEAQLEKSRLLSDRFSAERPKGSFSTLEIQRTEQGDSAMYLCASSSGPQIRTLHFGNGTRLTVT.

The table lists this clone with a few counts. The rearrangement joins TRBV19 to TRBJ1-1; TRBD1 matches at 7 bases. The germline gives CDR1 LNHDA, CDR2 SQIVND (reference sequence). This CDR3 contains 13 residues. Trimming cost V 7 bases and J 4 bases; bases outside gene matches: 6. CDR3 protein: CASTTGVGTEAFF. In DNA form, the CDR3 reads TGTGCCAGTACAACAGGGGTCGGCACTGAAGCTTTCTTT.

This chain connects TRBV5-1 to TRBJ2-7, with TRBD1 as a possible D gene (5 bases). The CDR3 is 18 residues long. The germline CDR1 and CDR2 sequences are SGHRS and YFSETQ. The V end lost 1 base, the J end lost 2 bases, and 22 bases lay between the germline ends. CDR3 in amino acids: CASSLRVRANVPTYEQYF. Here the CDR3 DNA reads TGCGCCAGCAGCTTGAGGGTCAGGGCAAACGTACCGACCTACGAGCAGTACTTC.

The CDR3 protein is CSVESRRLGRYEQYF. CDR3 coding DNA: TGCAGCGTTGAAAGTCGGAGACTAGGGCGGTACGAGCAGTACTTC. The V and J genes are TRBV29-1 and TRBJ2-7; a weak D match, TRBD2 (6 bases). The germline V gene encodes CDR1 SQVTM and CDR2 ANQGSEA. Trimming left V 2 bases short and J 4 bases short, with 18 bases between. The CDR3 is made up of 15 amino acids.